This TCR beta chain was sequenced for a study of blood T cell repertoires in COVID-19. The overall study: Donors in the United States, Italy and Spain gave samples during acute or convalescent COVID-19.

Per the authors' pipeline: Estimation of nucleated cell counts relied on the amplification of reference gene primers. Method: immunoSEQ multiplex PCR; TCRdb's copy keeps in-frame clones and lacks some. The DNA was the basis for D and trimming; V, J and clone size are from that table. The table records 180,000 or so clones, about 79% of them present only once. The CDR3 runs 16 residues. Germline CDR1 and CDR2: SGHTS and YDEGEE. V lost 4 bases to trimming and J lost 4 bases; unmatched junction nucleotides: 8. Participants had their cohort set by participant-reported clinical history. V gene TRBV5-8 combines with J gene TRBJ1-6; 7 bases are a match to TRBD1. The sequenced sample was PBMCs or T cells enriched from blood (not recorded which). The clonotype originates from a man aged 50-60 years who had recovered from COVID-19. The CDR3 sequence: CASSRTGTAYNSPLHF. CDR3 coding DNA: TGTGCCAGCAGCCGAACCGGGACAGCATATAATTCACCCCTCCACTTT.